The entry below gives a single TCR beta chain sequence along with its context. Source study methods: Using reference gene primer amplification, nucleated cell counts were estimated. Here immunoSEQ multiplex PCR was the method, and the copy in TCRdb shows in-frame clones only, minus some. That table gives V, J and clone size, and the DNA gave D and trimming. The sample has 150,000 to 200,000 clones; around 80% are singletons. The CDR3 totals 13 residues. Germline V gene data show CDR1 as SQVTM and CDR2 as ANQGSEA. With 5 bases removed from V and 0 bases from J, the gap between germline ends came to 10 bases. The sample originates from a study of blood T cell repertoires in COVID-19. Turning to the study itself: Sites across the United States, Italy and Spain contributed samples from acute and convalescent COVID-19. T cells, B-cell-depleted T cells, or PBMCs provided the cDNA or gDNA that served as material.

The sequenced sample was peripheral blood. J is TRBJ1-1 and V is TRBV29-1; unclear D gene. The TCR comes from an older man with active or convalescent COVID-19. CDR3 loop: CSVKDFMNTEAFF. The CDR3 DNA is TGCAGCGTTAAGGACTTTATGAACACTGAAGCTTTCTTT.